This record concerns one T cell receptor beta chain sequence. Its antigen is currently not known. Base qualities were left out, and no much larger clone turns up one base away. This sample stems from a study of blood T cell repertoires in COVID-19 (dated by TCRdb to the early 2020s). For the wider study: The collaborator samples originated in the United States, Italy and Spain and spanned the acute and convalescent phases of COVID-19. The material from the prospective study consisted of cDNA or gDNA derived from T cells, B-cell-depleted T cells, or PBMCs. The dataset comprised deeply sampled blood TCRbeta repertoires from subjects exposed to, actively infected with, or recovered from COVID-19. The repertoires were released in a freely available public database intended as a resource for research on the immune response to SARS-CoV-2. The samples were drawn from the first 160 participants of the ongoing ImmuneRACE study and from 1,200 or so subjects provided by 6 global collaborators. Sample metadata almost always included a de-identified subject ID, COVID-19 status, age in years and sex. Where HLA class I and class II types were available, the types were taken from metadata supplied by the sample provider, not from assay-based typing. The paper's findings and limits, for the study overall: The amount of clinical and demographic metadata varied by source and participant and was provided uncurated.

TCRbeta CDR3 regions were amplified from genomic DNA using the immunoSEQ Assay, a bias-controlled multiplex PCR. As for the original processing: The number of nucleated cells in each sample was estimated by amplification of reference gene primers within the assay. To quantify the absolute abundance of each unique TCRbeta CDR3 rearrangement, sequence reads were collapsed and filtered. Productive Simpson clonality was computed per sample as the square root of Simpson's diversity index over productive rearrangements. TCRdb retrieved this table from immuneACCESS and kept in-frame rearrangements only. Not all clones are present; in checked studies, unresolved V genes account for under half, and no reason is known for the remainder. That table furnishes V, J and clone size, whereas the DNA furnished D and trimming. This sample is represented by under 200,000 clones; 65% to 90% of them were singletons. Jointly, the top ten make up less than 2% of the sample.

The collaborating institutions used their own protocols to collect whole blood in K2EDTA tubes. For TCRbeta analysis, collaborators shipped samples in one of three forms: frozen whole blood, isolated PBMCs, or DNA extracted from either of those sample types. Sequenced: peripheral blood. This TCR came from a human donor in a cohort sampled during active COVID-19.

The CDR3 here reads CASSQGRGRTDTQYF. The base sequence is TGCGCCAGCAGTCAAGGGAGGGGACGCACAGATACGCAGTATTTT. This sequence uses TRBV23-1 and TRBJ2-3, with 7 central nucleotides matching TRBD2. TRBV23-1 is given ORF status, its function remaining uncertain. The CDR3 has 15 amino acids, counting the end cysteine and phenylalanine. Left in the record is the CDR3 DNA by itself, 45 bases read in frame from the first base. Ends trimmed: V by 2 bases, J by 1 base; bases unmatched to a gene: 3.